What follows describes a single T cell receptor beta chain. The antigen is not known. The data originate from a study of shared clonotypes between healthy human individuals. As for the study in general: Donors had three CD4 naive, three CD4 memory, two CD8 naive and one CD8 memory plate apiece. Study-wide results and caveats: Non-shared clonotypes were found to have lower generation probabilities than the clonotypes that were shared by all four of the sorted-subset donors.

CDR1 and CDR2 (germline): KGHSH, LQKENI. The CDR3 runs 14 residues. V dropped 5 bases and J dropped 7; count of bases not matched to a gene: 7. Samples underwent the assay at deep level. Genomic DNA belonging to each subset was distributed in equal measure over several immunoSEQ plates. The method was immunoSEQ multiplex PCR; TCRdb's version includes in-frame clones alone and lacks a portion of them. The table has some 2 million clones, 85% to 95% seen once. The sequenced material came from naive CD4+ T cells sorted from blood. Subset here: CD45RA+ positively selected. This clonotype was obtained from a man younger than 35 in good health. The chain carries TRBV18 and TRBJ2-1; 8 nucleotides agree with TRBD2. The CDR3 is CASSIRGGQNEQFF. The CDR3 DNA reads TGTGCCAGCTCAATTCGGGGGGGCCAAAATGAGCAGTTCTTC.